Listed below are T cell receptor beta chains from one sample, sequenced in a study of Ad26.COV2.S vaccination and SARS-CoV-2 variants. This table comes from immunoSEQ multiplex PCR, and its TCRdb copy is limited to in-frame clones, with some not included. The profile shows about 400,000 clones, about nine tenths of them singletons. The sample consisted of peripheral blood, taken in a trial of Ad26.COV2.S vaccine versus placebo. Receptors originate from a person aged 18 to 65 who received the Ad26.COV2.S COVID-19 vaccine or a placebo. Each CDR3 is given with its conserved first and last residue. A D gene is named only where the DNA matches it firmly. Size is omitted from some rows. Given values are once, few, many or a class for expanded clones.

v_call: TRBV7-9; j_call: TRBJ2-7; clone_size: once; d_call: TRBD1; cdr3_nt: TGTGCCAGCAGCCGAGGGACAGGGGTTGCCTACGAGCAGTACTTC; cdr3_aa: CASSRGTGVAYEQYF
v_call: TRBV11-2; j_call: TRBJ1-4; clone_size: NA; d_call: TRBD1; cdr3_nt: TGTGCCAGCAGCTTAGGGACAGGGGGGTTGGATGAAAAACTGTTTTTT; cdr3_aa: CASSLGTGGLDEKLFF
v_call: TRBV5-4; j_call: TRBJ1-3; clone_size: NA; d_call: TRBD1; cdr3_nt: TGTGCCAGCAGCTTGGTGGGACAGGGGAAAAACACCATATATTTT; cdr3_aa: CASSLVGQGKNTIYF
v_call: TRBV6-5; j_call: TRBJ1-2; clone_size: NA; d_call: NA; cdr3_nt: TGTGCCAGCAGTTACGACCACACGGGCCGTCCCTATGGCTACACCTTC; cdr3_aa: CASSYDHTGRPYGYTF
v_call: TRBV7-9; j_call: TRBJ2-5; clone_size: NA; d_call: NA; cdr3_nt: TGTGCCAGCAGCTCCCAAGGAATTTTTGAAAAAGAGACCCAGTACTTC; cdr3_aa: CASSSQGIFEKETQYF
v_call: TRBV6-5; j_call: TRBJ1-5; clone_size: NA; d_call: NA; cdr3_nt: TGTGCCAGCAGTCCCGGGGGGCTCCAGCCCCAGCATTTT; cdr3_aa: CASSPGGLQPQHF
v_call: TRBV2; j_call: TRBJ1-2; clone_size: NA; d_call: NA; cdr3_nt: TGTGCCAGCAGTGGTGACAGCCTCTATGGCTACACCTTC; cdr3_aa: CASSGDSLYGYTF
v_call: TRBV2; j_call: TRBJ2-7; clone_size: NA; d_call: NA; cdr3_nt: TGTGCCAGCAGCCTAAACTACGAGCAGTACTTC; cdr3_aa: CASSLNYEQYF
v_call: TRBV5-4; j_call: TRBJ1-3; clone_size: NA; d_call: NA; cdr3_nt: TGTGCCAGCACGGACGGATACTCTGGAAACACCATATATTTT; cdr3_aa: CASTDGYSGNTIYF
v_call: TRBV5-4; j_call: TRBJ2-2; clone_size: NA; d_call: NA; cdr3_nt: TGTGCCAGCAGGCTGGGATGGGGAAGCACCGGGGAGCTGTTTTTT; cdr3_aa: CASRLGWGSTGELFF
v_call: TRBV27; j_call: TRBJ1-2; clone_size: NA; d_call: NA; cdr3_nt: TGTGCCAGCAGTTTAGTCTGGGACGGAGGGACGGGAGGCTACACCTTC; cdr3_aa: CASSLVWDGGTGGYTF
v_call: TRBV6-1; j_call: TRBJ1-1; clone_size: NA; d_call: NA; cdr3_nt: TGTGCCAGCAGTGAGTGGGGGGTAGGGACTGAAGCTTTCTTT; cdr3_aa: CASSEWGVGTEAFF
v_call: TRBV7-2; j_call: TRBJ1-1; clone_size: NA; d_call: NA; cdr3_nt: TGTGCCAGCAGCTTGTCCGTGAACACTGAAGCTTTCTTT; cdr3_aa: CASSLSVNTEAFF
v_call: TRBV30; j_call: TRBJ1-1; clone_size: NA; d_call: NA; cdr3_nt: TGTGCCTGGAGTGTCCATCAGGGAAAGCCTGAAGCTTTCTTT; cdr3_aa: CAWSVHQGKPEAFF
v_call: TRBV6-5; j_call: TRBJ1-1; clone_size: NA; d_call: NA; cdr3_nt: TGTGCCAGCAGCCCCCGGGAAGCGAACACTGAAGCTTTCTTT; cdr3_aa: CASSPREANTEAFF
v_call: TRBV6-5; j_call: TRBJ2-1; clone_size: NA; d_call: TRBD2; cdr3_nt: TGTGCCAGCAGTTACTTCGGGGGGTTGGATGAGCAGTTCTTC; cdr3_aa: CASSYFGGLDEQFF
v_call: TRBV5-4; j_call: TRBJ1-2; clone_size: NA; d_call: TRBD1; cdr3_nt: TGTGCCAGCAGCTACACACAGGGGGCGCTTGGCTACACCTTC; cdr3_aa: CASSYTQGALGYTF
v_call: TRBV6-5; j_call: TRBJ1-6; clone_size: NA; d_call: NA; cdr3_nt: TGTGCCAGCAGTTATGCCGGTGGAGCAGTTTCACCCCTCCACTTT; cdr3_aa: CASSYAGGAVSPLHF
v_call: TRBV2; j_call: TRBJ2-1; clone_size: NA; d_call: TRBD2; cdr3_nt: TGTGCCAGCAAAGGGCTGGCGGGGGGAAATGAGCAGTTCTTC; cdr3_aa: CASKGLAGGNEQFF
v_call: TRBV5-6; j_call: TRBJ2-3; clone_size: NA; d_call: NA; cdr3_nt: TGTGCCAGCAGCTTAATCACGGCGGGAAACACAGATACGCAGTATTTT; cdr3_aa: CASSLITAGNTDTQYF
v_call: TRBV19; j_call: TRBJ2-2; clone_size: NA; d_call: NA; cdr3_nt: TGTGCCAGTAGTATCCCAACTCAGAGGGCCGCCACCGGGGAGCTGTTTTTT; cdr3_aa: CASSIPTQRAATGELFF
v_call: TRBV10-3; j_call: TRBJ1-1; clone_size: NA; d_call: TRBD1; cdr3_nt: TGTGCCATCAGAGCAAATCAGGGGGGTAACACTGAAGCTTTCTTT; cdr3_aa: CAIRANQGGNTEAFF
v_call: TRBV6-5; j_call: TRBJ1-2; clone_size: NA; d_call: NA; cdr3_nt: TGTGCCAGCAAAAAAGGGCGGGGGGATGGCTACACCTTC; cdr3_aa: CASKKGRGDGYTF
v_call: TRBV14; j_call: TRBJ2-3; clone_size: NA; d_call: NA; cdr3_nt: TGTGCCAGCAGCCAACACGGCTCCCACACAGATACGCAGTATTTT; cdr3_aa: CASSQHGSHTDTQYF